The clone carrying this T cell receptor (beta chain) was detected many times. A read error may account for a junction end that differs from germline. Documented time point: patch test 1, 2 weeks after DPC sensitization. The sample's treatment: therapeutic diphenylcyclopropenone sensitization with weekly scalp DPC. TCRdb processed the RACE reads anew with MiXCR; each CDR3 protein has one entry. The table lists 65,000 to 95,000 distinct CDR3 sequences, 12% of them singletons. The data derive from a study of human T cells and chemical hapten exposure. The CDR3 is made up of 13 amino acids. CDR1 and CDR2 (germline): MGHRA, YSYEKL.

The gene calls are TRBV4-1 and TRBJ2-1, with D tentatively TRBD1 (6 bases). Sequenced here: whole blood, sampled in connection with sensitization to the hapten diphenylcyclopropenone (DPC). This TCR derives from a woman in her sixties with alopecia areata. Some clones in this sample may be carry-over from other donors' samples. CDR3 sequence reads: CASSQDLTGPFLF. In DNA form, the CDR3 reads TGCGCCAGCAGCCAAGATCTGACAGGTCCCTTCCTCTTC.